This T cell receptor beta chain was sequenced in a study of HIV-infected patients and healthy controls. About 480 ng RNA was reverse transcribed with alpha and beta constant-region primers. Alpha and beta chain libraries were made separately by chain-specific third strand synthesis with multiplexing indices. A 5' RACE adapter with a random hexamer and the SP2 primer site was joined to cDNA. A 12-nucleotide barcode per molecule came from two concatenated random hexamers added pre-amplification. TCRdb passed the 5' RACE reads through MiXCR, listing each CDR3 protein once. The table records 20,000 to 30,000 distinct CDR3 sequences, 8.5% to 9% of them present only once. J gave up 7 bases and V 5 bases, and 8 bases lay outside the gene matches. Germline V gene data show CDR1 as SGHDN and CDR2 as FVKESK. The CDR3 covers 14 residues. This clonotype was found many times. Whole blood was used without fractionation, so all unsorted peripheral T cells were included.

The genes are TRBV14 and TRBJ2-5; 9 nucleotides match TRBD2. The receptor was derived from an adult in good health. The specimen was blood. This chain's CDR3 is CASSVSGGSGTQYF. The CDR3 DNA reads as TGTGCCAGCAGCGTGAGCGGGGGGTCAGGGACCCAGTACTTC.